The source of this TCR beta chain is a study of lymphopenia after photon versus proton radiotherapy. Here immunoSEQ multiplex PCR was the method, and the copy in TCRdb shows in-frame clones only, minus some. This sample carries 83,000 or so clones, approximately 82% of them seen once, and the ten largest clones take about 1.3%. Germline CDR1 reads SGHTA; CDR2 reads FQGNSA. V lost 5 bases to trimming and J lost 2 bases; unmatched junction nucleotides: 2. The CDR3 length is 14 residues. The count of this clone is one. The sequence derives from a man in his sixties with pancreatic cancer. The chain links TRBV7-2 to TRBJ1-5; TRBD1 matches at 8 bases. The source material was peripheral blood, sampled from a patient treated with proton-based radiotherapy. The CDR3 spells CASSPTGGNQPQHF. The DNA for the CDR3 is TGTGCCAGCAGCCCGACAGGGGGCAATCAGCCCCAGCATTTT.